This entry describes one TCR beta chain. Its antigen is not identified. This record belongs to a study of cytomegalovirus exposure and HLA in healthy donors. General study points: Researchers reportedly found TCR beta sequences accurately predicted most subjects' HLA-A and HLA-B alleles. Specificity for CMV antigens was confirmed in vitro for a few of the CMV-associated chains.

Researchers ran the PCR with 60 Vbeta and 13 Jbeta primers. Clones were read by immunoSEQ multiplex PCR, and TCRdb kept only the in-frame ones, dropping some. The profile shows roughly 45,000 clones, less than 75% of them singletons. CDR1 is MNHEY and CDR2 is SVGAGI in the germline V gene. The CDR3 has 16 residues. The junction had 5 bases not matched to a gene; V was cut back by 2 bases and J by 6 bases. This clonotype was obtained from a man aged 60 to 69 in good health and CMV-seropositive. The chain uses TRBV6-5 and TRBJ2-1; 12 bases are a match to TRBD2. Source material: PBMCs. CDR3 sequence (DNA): TGTGCCAGCAGTTACGCAACTAGCGGGAGGAGCAATGAGCAGTTCTTC. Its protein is CASSYATSGRSNEQFF.